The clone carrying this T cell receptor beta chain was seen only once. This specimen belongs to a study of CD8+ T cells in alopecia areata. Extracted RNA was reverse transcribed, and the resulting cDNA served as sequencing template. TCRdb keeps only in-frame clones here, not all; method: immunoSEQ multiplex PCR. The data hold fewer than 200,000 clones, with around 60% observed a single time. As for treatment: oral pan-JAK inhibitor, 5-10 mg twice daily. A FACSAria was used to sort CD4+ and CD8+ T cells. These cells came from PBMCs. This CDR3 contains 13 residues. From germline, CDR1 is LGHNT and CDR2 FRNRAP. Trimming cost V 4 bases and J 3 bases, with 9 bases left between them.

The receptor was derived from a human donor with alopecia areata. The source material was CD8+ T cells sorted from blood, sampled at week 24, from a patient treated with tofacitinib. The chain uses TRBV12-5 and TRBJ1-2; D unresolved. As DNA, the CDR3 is TGTGCTAGTGGTTCTCAGACTCACTATGGCTACACCTTC. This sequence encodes CASGSQTHYGYTF.